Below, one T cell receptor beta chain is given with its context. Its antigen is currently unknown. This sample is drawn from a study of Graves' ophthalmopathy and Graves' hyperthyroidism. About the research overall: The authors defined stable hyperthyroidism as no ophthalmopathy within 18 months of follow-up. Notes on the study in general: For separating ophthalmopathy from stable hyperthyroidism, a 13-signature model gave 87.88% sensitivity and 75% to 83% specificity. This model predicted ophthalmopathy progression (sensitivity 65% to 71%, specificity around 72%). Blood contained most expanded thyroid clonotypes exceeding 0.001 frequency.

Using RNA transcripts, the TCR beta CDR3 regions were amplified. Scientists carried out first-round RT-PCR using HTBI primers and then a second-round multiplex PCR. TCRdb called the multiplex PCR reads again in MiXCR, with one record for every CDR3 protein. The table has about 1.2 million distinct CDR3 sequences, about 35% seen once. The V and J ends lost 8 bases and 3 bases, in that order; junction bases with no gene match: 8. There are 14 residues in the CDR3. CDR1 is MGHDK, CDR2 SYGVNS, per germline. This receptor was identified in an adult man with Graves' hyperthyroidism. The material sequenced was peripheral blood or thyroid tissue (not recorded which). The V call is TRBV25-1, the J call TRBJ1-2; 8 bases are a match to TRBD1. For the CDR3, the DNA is TGTGCCAGCGAAAGGACAGGGCGCGACTATGGCTACACCTTC. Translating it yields CASERTGRDYGYTF.